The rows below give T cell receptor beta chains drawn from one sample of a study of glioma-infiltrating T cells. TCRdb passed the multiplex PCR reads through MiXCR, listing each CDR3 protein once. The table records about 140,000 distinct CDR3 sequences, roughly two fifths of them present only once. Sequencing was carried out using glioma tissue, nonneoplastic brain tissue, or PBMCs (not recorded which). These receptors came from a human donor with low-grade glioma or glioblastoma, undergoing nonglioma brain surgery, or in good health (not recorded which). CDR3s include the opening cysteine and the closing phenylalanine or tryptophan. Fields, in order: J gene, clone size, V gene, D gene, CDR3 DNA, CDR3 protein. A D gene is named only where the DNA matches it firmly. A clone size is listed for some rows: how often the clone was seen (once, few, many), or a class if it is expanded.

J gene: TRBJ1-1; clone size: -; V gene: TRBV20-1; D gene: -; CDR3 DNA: TGCAGCGTTGTCCGTCAGGGGAGCACTGAAGCTTTCTTT; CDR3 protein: CSVVRQGSTEAFF
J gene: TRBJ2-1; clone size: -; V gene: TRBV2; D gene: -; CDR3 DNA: TGTGCCAGCAGCAAGGGCAATGAGCAGTTCTTC; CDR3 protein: CASSKGNEQFF
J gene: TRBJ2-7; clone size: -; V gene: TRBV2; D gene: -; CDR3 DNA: TGTGCCAGCAGTGAAATGGGGGTGCCACCCACCTACGAGCAGTACTTC; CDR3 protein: CASSEMGVPPTYEQYF
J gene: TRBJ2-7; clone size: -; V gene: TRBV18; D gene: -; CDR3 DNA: TGTGCCAGCATGCTCAACCCTAACTCGGGAGTCTACGAGCAGTACTTC; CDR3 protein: CASMLNPNSGVYEQYF
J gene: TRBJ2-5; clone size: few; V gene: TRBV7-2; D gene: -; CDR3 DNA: TGTGCCAGCAGCGCGGCGACCCGGGAGACCCAGTACTTC; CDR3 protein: CASSAATRETQYF
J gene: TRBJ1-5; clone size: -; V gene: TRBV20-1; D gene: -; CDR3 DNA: TGCAGTGCTAGAGATATAGGGGTGAGCAATCAGCCCCAGCATTTT; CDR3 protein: CSARDIGVSNQPQHF
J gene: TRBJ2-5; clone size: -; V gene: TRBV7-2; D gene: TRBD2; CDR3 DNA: TGTGCCAGCACTGGTGACAGGGGAGGACTAGCGGGAGCGGAGACCCAGTACTTC; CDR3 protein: CASTGDRGGLAGAETQYF
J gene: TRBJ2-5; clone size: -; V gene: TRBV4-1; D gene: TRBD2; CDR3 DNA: TGCGCCAGCAGCCAAGAGGGACTAGCGGGGGGCGGGGAGACCCAGTACTTC; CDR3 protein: CASSQEGLAGGGETQYF
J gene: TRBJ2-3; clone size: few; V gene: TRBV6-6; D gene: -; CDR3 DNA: TGTGCCAGCAGTCGAACAGGGCTGGCAGATACGCAGTATTTT; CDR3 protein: CASSRTGLADTQYF
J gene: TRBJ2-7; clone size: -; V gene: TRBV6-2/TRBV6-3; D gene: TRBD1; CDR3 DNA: TGTGCCAGCTCCACCCCAGCCCGACAGGGAGCCTACGAGCAGTACTTC; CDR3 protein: CASSTPARQGAYEQYF
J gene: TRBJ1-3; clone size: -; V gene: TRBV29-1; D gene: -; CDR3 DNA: TGCAGCGCCCAGGACGGATTATCTGGAAACACCATATATTTT; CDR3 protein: CSAQDGLSGNTIYF
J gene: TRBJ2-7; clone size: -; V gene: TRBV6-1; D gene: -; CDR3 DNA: TGTGCCATCAAAAAGTCGGGCGGCAATAACGAGCAGTACTTC; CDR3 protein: CAIKKSGGNNEQYF
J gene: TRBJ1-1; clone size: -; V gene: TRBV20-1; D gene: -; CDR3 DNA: TGCAGTGCTAGTGAATCCGGGTACACTGAAGCTTTCTTT; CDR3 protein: CSASESGYTEAFF